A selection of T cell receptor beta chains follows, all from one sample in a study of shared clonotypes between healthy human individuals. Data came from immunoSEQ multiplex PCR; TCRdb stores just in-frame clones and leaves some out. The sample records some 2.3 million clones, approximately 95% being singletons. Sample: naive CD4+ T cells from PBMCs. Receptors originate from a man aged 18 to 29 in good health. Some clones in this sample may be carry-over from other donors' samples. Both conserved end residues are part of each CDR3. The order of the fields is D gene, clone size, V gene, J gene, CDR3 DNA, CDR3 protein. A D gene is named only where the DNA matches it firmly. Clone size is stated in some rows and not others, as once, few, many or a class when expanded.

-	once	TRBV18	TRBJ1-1	TGTGCCAGCTCACCTAAAGTCCAGACAGGGAACACTGAAGCTTTCTTT	CASSPKVQTGNTEAFF
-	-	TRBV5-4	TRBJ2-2	TGTGCCAGCATGACCACCCCGCTGAACACCGGGGAGCTGTTTTTT	CASMTTPLNTGELFF
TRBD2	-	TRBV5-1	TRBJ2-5	TGCGCCAGCAGCCTGGGACTAGCAATTTCAGAGACCCAGTACTTC	CASSLGLAISETQYF
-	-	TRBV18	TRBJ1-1	TGTGCCAGCTCACCGCAGGCCAGGGTGGCTTTCTTT	CASSPQARVAFF
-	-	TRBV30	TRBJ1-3	TGTGCCTGGAGTGGCGGAAACACCATATATTTT	CAWSGGNTIYF
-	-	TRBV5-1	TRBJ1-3	TGCGCCAGCAGCTTGCAGGGTGGTGGAAACACCATATATTTT	CASSLQGGGNTIYF
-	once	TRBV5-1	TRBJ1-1	TGCGCCAGCAGCTTGGTGGCAGGGCAAGCGAACACTGAAGCTTTCTTT	CASSLVAGQANTEAFF
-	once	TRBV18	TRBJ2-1	TGTGCCAGCCGCCAAATCAATGAGCAGTTCTTC	CASRQINEQFF
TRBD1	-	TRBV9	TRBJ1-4	TGTGCCAGCAGCGTAGGATGGTCAGGGGGGAATGAAAAACTGTTTTTT	CASSVGWSGGNEKLFF
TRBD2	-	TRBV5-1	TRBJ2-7	TGCGCCAGCAGCTCCCCGGGACTAGCGGGAGGAGAGCAGTACTTC	CASSSPGLAGGEQYF
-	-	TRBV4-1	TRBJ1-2	TGCGCCAGCAGCCAAGCTTCCCCCCGGACAGTTCTTGGCTACACCTTC	CASSQASPRTVLGYTF